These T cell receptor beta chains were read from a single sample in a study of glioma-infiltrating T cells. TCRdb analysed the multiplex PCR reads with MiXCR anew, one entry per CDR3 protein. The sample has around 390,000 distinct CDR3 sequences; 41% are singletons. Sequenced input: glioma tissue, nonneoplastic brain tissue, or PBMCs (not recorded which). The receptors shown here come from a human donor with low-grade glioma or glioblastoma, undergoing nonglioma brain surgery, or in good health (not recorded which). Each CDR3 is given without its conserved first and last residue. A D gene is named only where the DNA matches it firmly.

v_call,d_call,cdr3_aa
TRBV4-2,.,ASSLPLGSEAF
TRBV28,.,ASRNWVSGNTIY
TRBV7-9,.,ASSLALGGNTEAF
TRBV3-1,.,ASSQERRWSYEQY
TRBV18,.,ASSPSVDTYNGQF
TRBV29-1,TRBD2,SARTSGIITDTQY
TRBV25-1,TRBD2,ASSDTLAGGLSSYNEQF
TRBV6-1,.,ATSRADPNSNQPQH
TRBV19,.,ASIDSNYGYT
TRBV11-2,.,ASSFMKNTKAF
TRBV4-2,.,ASSHREGANTEAF
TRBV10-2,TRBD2,ASSDPTSGRFEQY
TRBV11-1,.,ASGFDNSYEQY
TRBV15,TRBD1,ATSRDRTGDEKLF
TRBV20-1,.,SARKLRGPKTQY
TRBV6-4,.,ASSSQLNTEAF
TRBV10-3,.,AISESSQLNQPQH
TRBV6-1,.,ASTLDQGPQETQY
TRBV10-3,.,AISESTLQY
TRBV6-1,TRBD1,ASSPPGTGDEQY
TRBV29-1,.,SVGPADTQY
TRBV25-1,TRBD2,ASRVGLAGVDEQF
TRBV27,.,ASSPGPGGQPQH
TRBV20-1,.,STAASLRGAF
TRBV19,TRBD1,ASSIRQGLNTEAF
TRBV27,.,ASSFWGSSYEQY
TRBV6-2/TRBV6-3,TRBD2,ASSYPNSGRANEQY
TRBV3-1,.,ASSRQVPGELF
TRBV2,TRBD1,ASRTGGGSYNEQF
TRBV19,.,ASSIGGQPGELS
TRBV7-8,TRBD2,ASNLGLAGLYEQY
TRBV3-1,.,ASSQQLANYGYT
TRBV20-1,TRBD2,SARRREGPREQY
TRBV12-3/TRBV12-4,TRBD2,ASCHHGEGWNEQF
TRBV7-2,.,ASNSPWDTGELF
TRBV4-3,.,ASKQRGPNTEAF
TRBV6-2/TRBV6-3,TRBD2,ASSYLGTSYGNEQF
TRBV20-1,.,SARGSTGYSNQPQH